Below, 13 T cell receptor beta chains from the same sample are listed, as sequenced in a study of T cell changes during pregnancy in multiple sclerosis. Method: immunoSEQ multiplex PCR; TCRdb's copy keeps in-frame clones and lacks some. The sample records 75,000 to 95,000 clones, roughly 90% being singletons. The sequences come from peripheral blood, collected before pregnancy. The receptors originated from a female donor with multiple sclerosis, enrolled in a pregnancy study.

This clone was seen once. J is TRBJ2-7 and V is TRBV28; maybe TRBD1 (6 bases). CDR1 is MDHEN, CDR2 SYDVKM, per germline. V was shortened by 6 bases and J by 5 bases, with 20 bases between the two germline ends. CDR3 length equals 15 residues. Here the CDR3 reads CASSTPSAGDNEQYF. The DNA for the CDR3 is TGTGCCAGCAGCACACCTTCGGCAGGGGACAACGAGCAGTACTTC.

The V call is TRBV11-3, the J call TRBJ2-3; 11 bases map to TRBD1. The ends lost 5 bases at V and 2 bases at J; junction bases unmatched: 6. The CDR3 is 16 amino acids. Germline CDR1 is SGHNT and CDR2 is YENEEA. The CDR3 sequence: CASSHGTGGNTDTQYF. Written as DNA, the CDR3 is TGTGCCAGCAGCCACGGGACAGGGGGGAACACAGATACGCAGTATTTT.

The V gene is TRBV7-7, the J gene TRBJ2-5; TRBD2 aligns across 12 bases. The CDR3 covers 14 residues. CDR1 SSHAT and CDR2 FNYEAQ come from the germline V gene (reference sequence). V shed 3 bases and J 10 bases; nucleotides not matched to a gene: 6. In nucleotides, the CDR3 is TGTGCCAGCAGCTTGGATCTGACTAGCGGGGGCCAGTACTTC. The encoded protein is CASSLDLTSGGQYF.

The chain recombines TRBV27 with TRBJ1-1; 10 positions agree with TRBD1. The CDR3 has 16 residues. The germline V gene has CDR1 MNHEY and CDR2 SMNVEV (reference sequence). Trimming took 4 bases from V and 4 from J; bases not matched to a gene: 9. Here the CDR3 DNA reads TGTGCCAGCAGTTGGCGGGACAGGGGCCTGAGCACTGAAGCTTTCTTT. Encoded protein: CASSWRDRGLSTEAFF.

The chain joins TRBV30 to TRBJ2-7, with a possible D match to TRBD2 (5 bases). V was clipped by 5 bases and J by 6 bases, with 17 bases between them. CDR3 length: 13 amino acids. In germline, CDR1 is GTSNPN, CDR2 SVGIG (reference sequence). The CDR3 nucleotides read TGTGCCTGGGCCATCGGGGTACCGGGCGAGCAGTACTTC. Protein: CAWAIGVPGEQYF.

This sequence joins TRBV6-1 and TRBJ2-7; a possible D gene is TRBD2 (7 bases). CDR1 and CDR2 (germline): MNHNS, SASEGT. This CDR3 region has 13 residues. The germline V and J ends were trimmed by 9 bases and 6 bases, with 18 bases remaining between them. CDR3 sequence reads: CASKEGGAGEQYF. The CDR3 bases are TGTGCCAGTAAGGAAGGGGGGGCTGGCGAGCAGTACTTC.

The chain carries TRBV5-1 and TRBJ2-7, with unresolved D. This CDR3 is 15 amino acids long. V dropped 1 base and J dropped 6 bases, with 17 bases sitting between them. CDR1 is SGHRS and CDR2 is YFSETQ in the germline V gene. DNA of the CDR3: TGCGCCAGCAGCTTGATGGCAGGCCAGACCAGCGAGCAGTACTTC. It encodes CASSLMAGQTSEQYF.

The chain employs TRBV14 and TRBJ2-3, with 10 bases matching TRBD2. The germline V gene encodes CDR1 SGHDN and CDR2 FVKESK. V lost 5 bases and J lost 8; bases outside the gene matches: 13. This CDR3 has 16 amino acids. In DNA form, the CDR3 reads TGTGCCAGCAGCACACAACGGCCTAGCGGGAGCGGTACGCAGTATTTT. Protein product: CASSTQRPSGSGTQYF.

This rearrangement joins TRBV5-4 to TRBJ2-5; no clear D. V was cut by 0 bases and J by 5 bases, with 8 bases left in between. The CDR3 is made up of 13 amino acids. The germline V gene has CDR1 SGHNT and CDR2 YYREEE (reference sequence). The CDR3 DNA sequence: TGTGCCAGCAGCTTGGCGGGTCGGGAGACCCAGTACTTC. It translates to CASSLAGRETQYF.

This chain links TRBV2 with TRBJ1-5; 8 nucleotides match TRBD1. This CDR3 region has 14 residues. V shed 3 bases, J shed 4 bases, and the junction held 2 bases outside the gene matches. Germline V CDR1 and CDR2: SNHLY, FYNNEI. CDR3 bases: TGTGCCAGCAGTGATGGACAGGGTAATCAGCCCCAGCATTTT. It translates to CASSDGQGNQPQHF.

J is TRBJ2-7 and V is TRBV6-1, with 7 positions matching TRBD1. The germline gives CDR1 MNHNS, CDR2 SASEGT. The junction had 16 bases not matched to a gene; V was cut back by 10 bases and J by 4 bases. This CDR3 has 15 amino acids. CDR3 bases: TGTGCCACCCCGGGGAACTACAGGGACAGATACGAGCAGTACTTC. Amino acids: CATPGNYRDRYEQYF.

J is TRBJ2-3 and V is TRBV10-2, with no clear D. Trimming cost V 2 bases and J 3 bases, with 6 bases left between them. The germline V gene encodes CDR1 WSHSY and CDR2 SAAADI. This CDR3 contains 13 residues. The CDR3 nucleotides are TGCGCCAGCAGTGAGACTCGGACAGATACGCAGTATTTT. Amino acid sequence: CASSETRTDTQYF.

A few counts support this clone. The chain employs TRBV30 and TRBJ1-2; the D is unclear. Germline CDR1 reads GTSNPN; CDR2 reads SVGIG (reference sequence). The CDR3 has 13 residues. Deletions cut 1 base from V and 8 bases from J, with 14 bases between. Written as DNA, the CDR3 is TGTGCCTGGAGTGGAGGAGAGGGTCAAGGCTACACCTTC. Amino acid sequence: CAWSGGEGQGYTF.